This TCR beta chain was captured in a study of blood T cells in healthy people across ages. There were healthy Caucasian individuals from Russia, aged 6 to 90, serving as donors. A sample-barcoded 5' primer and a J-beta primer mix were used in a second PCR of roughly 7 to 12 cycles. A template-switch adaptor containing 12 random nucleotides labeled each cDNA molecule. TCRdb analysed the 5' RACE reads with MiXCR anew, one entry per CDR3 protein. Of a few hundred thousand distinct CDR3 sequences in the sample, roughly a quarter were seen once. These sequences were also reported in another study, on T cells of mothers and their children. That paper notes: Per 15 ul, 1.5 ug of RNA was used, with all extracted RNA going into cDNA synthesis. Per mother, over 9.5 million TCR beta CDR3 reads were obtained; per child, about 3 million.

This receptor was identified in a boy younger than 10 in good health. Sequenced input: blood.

The CDR3 DNA sequence: TGTGCCACCACCCAGGGGGGCTACGAGCAGTACTTC. It is translated as CATTQGGYEQYF. J is TRBJ2-1 and V is TRBV6-2 or TRBV6-3; a possible D gene is TRBD1 (7 bases). TRBJ2-7 matches the DNA end more closely, so the J call is doubtful. The CDR3 totals 12 residues. Germline CDR1 is MNHEY and CDR2 is SVGEGT.